The following is a T cell receptor (beta chain) sequence with its context. The CDR3 consists of 14 residues. Germline V gives CDR1 MNHNY, CDR2 SVGAGI (reference sequence). V lost 2 bases to trimming and J lost 4 bases, with 11 bases between them. This record comes from a study of OX40 agonist ivuxolimab in advanced cancers. Produced via immunoSEQ multiplex PCR; TCRdb's table is partial and in-frame only. The table lists roughly 100,000 clones, around 85% of them singletons, with more than 1.4% in the top ten. This TCR derives from an adult with an advanced solid tumor such as melanoma, head and neck, liver or kidney cancer. The chain combines TRBV6-6 with TRBJ1-1; weak D call: TRBD1 (5 bases). This sample comprised CD4+ or CD8+ T cells sorted from blood, obtained in a trial of the OX40 agonist ivuxolimab. The CDR3 region is CASSYEQGFTEAFF. DNA for the CDR3: TGTGCCAGCAGTTACGAGCAGGGTTTCACTGAAGCTTTCTTT.